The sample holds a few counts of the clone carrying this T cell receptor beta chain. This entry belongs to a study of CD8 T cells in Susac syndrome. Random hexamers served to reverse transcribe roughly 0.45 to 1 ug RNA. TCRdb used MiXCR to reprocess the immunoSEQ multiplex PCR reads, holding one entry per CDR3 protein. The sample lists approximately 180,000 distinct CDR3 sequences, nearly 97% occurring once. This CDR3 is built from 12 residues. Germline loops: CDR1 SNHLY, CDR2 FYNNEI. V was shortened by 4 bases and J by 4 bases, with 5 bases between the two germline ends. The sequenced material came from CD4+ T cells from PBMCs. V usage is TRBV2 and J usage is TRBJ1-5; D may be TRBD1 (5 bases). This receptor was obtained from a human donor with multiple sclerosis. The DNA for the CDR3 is TGTGCCAGCAGTGGGGGGAATCAGCCCCAGCATTTT. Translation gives CASSGGNQPQHF.